One sample yielded the 20 T cell receptor beta chains listed below, sequenced in a study of cytomegalovirus exposure and HLA in healthy donors. With 60 Vbeta and 13 Jbeta primers, the PCR was carried out. TCRdb's copy holds only in-frame clones and misses some; the assay was immunoSEQ multiplex PCR. The sample includes under 200,000 clones, 81% seen only once; the top ten take approximately 1.2%. The source material was PBMCs. These receptors all come from a man aged 50 or older in good health and CMV-seropositive.

The J gene is TRBJ1-2, the V gene TRBV5-1, with 9 bases that match TRBD1. CDR3 length equals 13 residues. Germline trimming cut 3 bases from V and 7 bases from J; bases unmatched to any gene: 4. CDR1 is SGHRS, CDR2 YFSETQ, per germline. This CDR3 reads CASSSDRGSGYTF. The CDR3 nucleotides are TGCGCCAGCAGCTCGGACAGGGGAAGTGGCTACACCTTC.

In this sample, this clone turned up a few times. The rearrangement links TRBV27 to TRBJ2-1; no definite D call. V was shortened by 6 bases and J by 0 bases, with 15 bases between the two germline ends. This CDR3 region has 16 residues. CDR1 MNHEY and CDR2 SMNVEV come from the germline V gene (reference sequence). The CDR3 region has the DNA TGTGCCAGCAGAAGAGACTCATTGTTCTCCTACAATGAGCAGTTCTTC. Its translation is CASRRDSLFSYNEQFF.

The CDR3 DNA sequence: TGTGCCAGCAATGCCTTCAGGGGCACCTACAATGAGCAGTTCTTC. Translation gives CASNAFRGTYNEQFF. The chain has TRBV6-1 and TRBJ2-1; possibly TRBD1 for D (6 bases). V was trimmed by 7 bases and J by 2 bases, leaving 15 bases between them. The CDR3 contains 15 residues. Per germline, CDR1 MNHNS and CDR2 SASEGT.

The chain is built from TRBV5-1 and TRBJ2-5; TRBD2 aligns across 10 bases. V lost 0 bases, J lost 7 bases, and 12 bases stayed unmatched. Germline CDR1 and CDR2: SGHRS and YFSETQ. The CDR3 spans 17 residues. This CDR3 reads CASSLVSASGGSRTQYF. CDR3 nucleotides: TGCGCCAGCAGCTTGGTCTCGGCTAGCGGGGGCTCTCGGACCCAGTACTTC. Drawing the rest from reference TRBV5-1 and TRBJ2-5, the complete variable domain is KAGVTQTPRYLIKTRGQQVTLSCSPISGHRSVSWYQQTPGQGLQFLFEYFSETQRNKGNFPGRFSGRQFSNSRSEMNVSTLELGDSALYLCASSLVSASGGSRTQYFGPGTRLLVL.

The V call is TRBV19, the J call TRBJ2-3; 8 positions agree with TRBD1. This CDR3 has 14 residues. Germline V gene lookup returns CDR1 LNHDA and CDR2 SQIVND (reference sequence). V lost 8 bases to trimming and J lost 6 bases; unmatched junction nucleotides: 10. The CDR3 spells CASRDRNLQDTQYF. CDR3 nucleotide sequence: TGTGCCAGTCGGGACAGGAATCTTCAGGATACGCAGTATTTT.

Comment on this clone: The junction does not match germline at one end; this may be a read error. Other DNA sequences of this sample code for an identical CDR3. The chain recombines TRBV6-5 with TRBJ1-3; D might be TRBD1 (6 bases). Germline V gene lookup returns CDR1 MNHEY and CDR2 SVGAGI. CDR3 length: 14 amino acids. CDR3 sequence (DNA): TGTGCCAGCAGAACCTCAGGGGCTGGAAACACCATATACTTT. It yields the protein CASRTSGAGNTIYF.

This chain links TRBV7-9 with TRBJ1-5, with TRBD1 identical over 7 bases. The length of the CDR3 is 15 residues. Trimming removed 1 base from V and 5 bases from J; junction bases left unmatched: 5. Germline V CDR1 and CDR2: SEHNR, FQNEAQ (reference sequence). CDR3 protein: CASSLGDSTYQPQHF. CDR3 DNA: TGTGCCAGCAGCTTAGGGGACAGCACTTATCAGCCCCAGCATTTT.

The chain employs TRBV18 and TRBJ1-6; the D is unclear. CDR3 size: 15 residues. V was trimmed by 6 bases and J by 10 bases, leaving 19 bases between them. Germline V lookup: CDR1 KGHSH, CDR2 LQKENI. The CDR3 here is CASSPESDFPSPLHF. The CDR3 coding sequence is TGTGCCAGCTCCCCCGAATCAGATTTTCCCTCACCCCTCCACTTT. The full variable domain, with the rest looked up from reference TRBV18 and TRBJ1-6, is NAGVMQNPRHLVRRRGQEARLRCSPMKGHSHVYWYRQLPEEGLKFMVYLQKENIIDESGMPKERFSAEFPKEGPSILRIQQVVRGDSAAYFCASSPESDFPSPLHFGNGTRLTVT.

The chain links TRBV30 to TRBJ2-5; D is unresolved. Looked up from germline, CDR1 is GTSNPN and CDR2 is SVGIG (reference sequence). The CDR3 is 13 amino acids. V dropped 0 bases and J dropped 2 bases, with 7 bases sitting between them. The CDR3 DNA sequence: TGTGCCTGGAGTGTATACTCGCAAGAGACCCAGTACTTC. As protein: CAWSVYSQETQYF.

V and J are TRBV18 and TRBJ1-1; unclear D gene. Trimming took off 3 bases at V and 1 base at J, with 9 bases between the two ends. The CDR3 has 14 amino acids. Germline-derived CDR1 and CDR2 are KGHSH and LQKENI. This CDR3 is CASSPQRENTEAFF. CDR3 sequence (DNA): TGTGCCAGCTCACCCCAGAGGGAGAACACTGAAGCTTTCTTT.

This chain links TRBV5-4 with TRBJ2-2; 7 bases are a match to TRBD2. Germline CDR1 is SGHNT and CDR2 is YYREEE (reference sequence). Trimming cost V 6 bases and J 0 bases; bases outside gene matches: 8. This CDR3 has 16 residues. CDR3 DNA: TGTGCCAGCAAGGTCTCAACTAGCGCGAACACCGGGGAGCTGTTTTTT. Translation gives CASKVSTSANTGELFF.

This sequence joins TRBV4-2 and TRBJ1-1; the match to TRBD1 covers 9 bases. Germline trimming cut 1 base from V and 2 bases from J; bases unmatched to any gene: 8. Germline CDR1 is LGHNA and CDR2 is YNFKEQ. CDR3 length: 17 residues. For the CDR3, the DNA is TGTGCCAGCAGCCAAGTCTTGGACAGGGGAGCCAACACTGAAGCTTTCTTT. Protein: CASSQVLDRGANTEAFF.

The chain couples TRBV2 to TRBJ2-7; 12 bases map to TRBD2. The junction had 12 bases not matched to a gene; V was cut back by 4 bases and J by 8 bases. Germline V gene data show CDR1 as SNHLY and CDR2 as FYNNEI. This CDR3 is 16 amino acids long. The CDR3, as DNA: TGTGCCAGCAGTGCCACTAGCGGGAGGCCCCCTTTCCAGCAGTACTTC. Its protein product is CASSATSGRPPFQQYF.

The gene calls are TRBV6-5 and TRBJ1-2; the match to TRBD1 covers 10 bases. The V segment lost 10 bases and the J segment 3 bases; nucleotides outside the gene matches: 5. Germline V gives CDR1 MNHEY, CDR2 SVGAGI. This CDR3 region has 13 residues. The DNA of the CDR3 is TGTGCCACACGACAGGGGGCGGACTATGGCTACACCTTC. Its translation is CATRQGADYGYTF.

The gene calls are TRBV4-1 and TRBJ1-2; 10 positions match TRBD1. J lost 6 bases, V lost 7 bases, and 14 bases had no gene match. This CDR3 spans 16 amino acids. CDR1 and CDR2 (germline): MGHRA, YSYEKL. The CDR3 is CASTRGTGAPLHGYTF. Here the CDR3 DNA reads TGCGCCAGCACTAGGGGGACAGGGGCCCCACTCCATGGCTACACCTTC.

The rearrangement links TRBV5-1 to TRBJ2-5; TRBD2 might be the D (5 bases). V lost 9 bases, J lost 1 base, and 19 bases lay in between. This CDR3 has 15 residues. CDR1 and CDR2 from the germline V gene are SGHRS and YFSETQ. The chain's CDR3 is CATYSSPGFQETQYF. DNA of the CDR3: TGCGCCACCTACTCTAGCCCGGGGTTCCAAGAGACCCAGTACTTC.

The genes are TRBV29-1 and TRBJ2-1; the D gene is possibly TRBD2 (6 bases). The V gene's germline CDR1 is SQVTM and CDR2 ANQGSEA. This CDR3 comprises 16 residues. Deletions cut 0 bases from V and 0 bases from J, with 12 bases between. The CDR3 region is CSVEEGRGSSYNEQFF. The CDR3 DNA sequence: TGCAGCGTTGAAGAGGGACGGGGGAGCTCCTACAATGAGCAGTTCTTC.

This chain connects TRBV11-1 to TRBJ2-5; 10 bases agree with TRBD1. Germline values: CDR1 SGHAT, CDR2 FQDESV (reference sequence). CDR3 size: 17 residues. V lost 5 bases and J lost 3; bases outside the gene matches: 12. The CDR3 here is CASSARGQGPEKETQYF. DNA for the CDR3: TGTGCCAGCAGCGCGAGGGGACAGGGGCCCGAGAAAGAGACCCAGTACTTC.

The J gene is TRBJ1-5, the V gene TRBV18; TRBD1 is a possible D gene (6 bases). With 3 bases removed from V and 3 bases from J, the gap between germline ends came to 9 bases. The CDR3 sequence is 14 residues long. In germline, CDR1 is KGHSH, CDR2 LQKENI. The CDR3 spells CASSPQGPNQPQHF. CDR3 bases: TGTGCCAGCTCACCCCAGGGGCCCAATCAGCCCCAGCATTTT.

This clone was picked up a small number of times. The chain carries TRBV5-4 and TRBJ2-5, with D maybe TRBD2 (6 bases). The CDR3 has 15 residues. V was trimmed by 0 bases and J by 4 bases, leaving 13 bases between them. In germline, CDR1 is SGHNT, CDR2 YYREEE (reference sequence). CDR3 loop: CASSLAGRGLETQYF. The CDR3 DNA reads TGTGCCAGCAGCTTGGCCGGGCGGGGTCTAGAGACCCAGTACTTC.